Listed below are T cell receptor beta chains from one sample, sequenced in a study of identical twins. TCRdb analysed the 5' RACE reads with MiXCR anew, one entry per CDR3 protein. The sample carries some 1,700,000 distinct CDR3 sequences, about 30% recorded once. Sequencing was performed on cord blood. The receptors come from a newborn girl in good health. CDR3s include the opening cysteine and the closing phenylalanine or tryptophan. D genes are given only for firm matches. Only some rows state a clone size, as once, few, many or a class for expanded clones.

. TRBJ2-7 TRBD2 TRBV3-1 CASSQEGLLAGLSYEQYF TGTGCCAGCAGCCAAGAGGGACTACTAGCGGGACTTTCCTACGAGCAGTACTTC
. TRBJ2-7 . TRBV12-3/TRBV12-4 CASSVRSGVPYNEQYF TGTGCCAGCAGTGTCCGTTCCGGGGTACCCTACAATGAGCAGTACTTC
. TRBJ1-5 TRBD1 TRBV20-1 CSVQKDREGDQPQHF TGCAGTGTTCAAAAGGACAGGGAGGGGGATCAGCCCCAGCATTTT
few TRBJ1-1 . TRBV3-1 CASSPMTGARTEAFF TGTGCCAGCAGCCCCATGACAGGAGCACGCACTGAAGCTTTCTTT
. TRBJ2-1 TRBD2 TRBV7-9 CASSLALSSGGVDEQFF TGTGCCAGCAGCTTAGCGCTATCCAGCGGGGGGGTTGATGAGCAGTTCTTC
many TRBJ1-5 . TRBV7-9 CASSQQGLSNQPQHF TGTGCCAGCAGCCAACAGGGTCTTAGCAATCAGCCCCAGCATTTT
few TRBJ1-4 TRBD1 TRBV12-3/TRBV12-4 CASSLGQDGVKLFF TGTGCCAGCAGTCTGGGACAGGATGGGGTAAAACTGTTTTTT
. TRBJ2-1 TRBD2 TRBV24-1 CASSESGLGVEQFF TGTGCCTCCAGTGAATCGGGACTAGGGGTTGAGCAGTTCTTC
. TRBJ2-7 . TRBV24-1 CATSDFYGEQYF TGTGCCACCAGTGATTTTTATGGTGAGCAGTACTTC
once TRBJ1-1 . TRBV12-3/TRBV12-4 CASSLRDEAFF TGTGCCAGCAGTTTAAGGGATGAAGCTTTCTTT
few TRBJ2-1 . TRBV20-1 CSALARESYNEQFF TGCAGTGCATTAGCACGGGAGAGCTACAATGAGCAGTTCTTC
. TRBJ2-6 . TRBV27 CAGSFRRGLSGANVLTF TGTGCCGGCAGTTTCAGGCGCGGTCTTTCTGGGGCCAACGTCCTGACTTTC
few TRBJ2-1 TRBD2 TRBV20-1 CSAHASGGRYNEQFF TGCAGTGCCCACGCTAGCGGGGGGCGGTACAATGAGCAGTTCTTC
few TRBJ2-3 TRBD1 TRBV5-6 CASSWTGSYTDTQYF TGTGCCAGCAGCTGGACAGGGTCCTACACAGATACGCAGTATTTT
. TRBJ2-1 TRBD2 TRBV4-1 CAGSQLGLGWGEQFF TGCGCCGGCAGCCAACTTGGACTAGGATGGGGTGAGCAGTTCTTC
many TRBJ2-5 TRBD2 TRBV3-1 CASSQEAGALQETQYF TGTGCCAGCAGCCAAGAAGCGGGGGCTCTCCAAGAGACCCAGTACTTC
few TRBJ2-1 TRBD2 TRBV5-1 CASSLTTSGGQSYNEQFF TGCGCCAGCAGCTTGACCACTAGCGGGGGCCAATCGTACAATGAGCAGTTCTTC
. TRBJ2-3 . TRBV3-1 CASSQDLSGTTDTQYF TGTGCCAGCAGCCAAGATCTCTCCGGGACCACAGATACGCAGTATTTT
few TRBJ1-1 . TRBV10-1 CASSDGGLDTEAFF TGCGCCAGCAGTGACGGGGGGCTGGACACTGAAGCTTTCTTT
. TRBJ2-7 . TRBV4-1 CASSQDRGVYNEQYF TGCGCCAGCAGCCAAGATAGGGGTGTCTACAATGAGCAGTACTTC